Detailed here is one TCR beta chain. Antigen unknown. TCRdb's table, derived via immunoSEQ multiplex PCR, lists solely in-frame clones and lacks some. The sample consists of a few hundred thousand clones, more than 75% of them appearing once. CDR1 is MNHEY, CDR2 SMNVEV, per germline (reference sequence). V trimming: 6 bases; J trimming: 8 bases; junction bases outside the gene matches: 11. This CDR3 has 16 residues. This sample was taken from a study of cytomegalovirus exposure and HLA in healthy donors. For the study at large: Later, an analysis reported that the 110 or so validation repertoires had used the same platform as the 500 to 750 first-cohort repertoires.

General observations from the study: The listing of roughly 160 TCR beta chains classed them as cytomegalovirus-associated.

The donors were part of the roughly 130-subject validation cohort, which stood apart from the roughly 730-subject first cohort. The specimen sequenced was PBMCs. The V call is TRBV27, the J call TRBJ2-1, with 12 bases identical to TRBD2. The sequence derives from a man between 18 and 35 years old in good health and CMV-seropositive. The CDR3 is CASRPLTSGRTHEQFF. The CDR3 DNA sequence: TGTGCCAGCAGACCCCTGACTAGCGGGAGAACCCATGAGCAGTTCTTC.